This T cell receptor (beta chain) was retrieved from a study of blood T cells in healthy people across ages. The study, taken as a whole, reports: Strong correlation was found linking TCR beta diversity to naive T cell percentage. Long-lived donors exceeded aged donors in naive CD4+ cells and diversity.

Turning to this clonotype: Its matching antigen is unknown.

Together with a sample-barcoded 5' primer, a J-beta primer mix was included in a second PCR lasting about 6 to 12 cycles. MiXCR, run by TCRdb on the 5' RACE reads, gives a single entry per CDR3 protein. The sample shows fewer than 650,000 distinct CDR3 sequences, about 25% of them seen only once. V lost 2 bases and J lost 1, with 11 bases in between. The CDR3 covers 14 residues. In germline, CDR1 is GTSNPN, CDR2 SVGIG (reference sequence). The donors, all healthy, were Caucasians living in Russia, aged about 6 to 90. The data also belong to a second study, concerning T cells of mothers and their children.

Sequencing was performed on blood. This sequence originates from a boy aged 2 to 10 in good health. The chain carries TRBV30 and TRBJ1-1, with TRBD1 as a possible D gene (5 bases). CDR3 in amino acids: CAWSRGSANTEAFF. CDR3 bases: TGTGCCTGGAGTAGGGGATCGGCGAACACTGAAGCTTTCTTT.